The rows below give T cell receptor beta chains drawn from one sample of a study of blood T cell repertoires in COVID-19. Only in-frame clones appear in the TCRdb table, and some are missing; sequencing was by immunoSEQ multiplex PCR. Here the sample spans fewer than 300,000 clones, less than 85% being singletons. Sequencing was carried out using PBMCs or T cells enriched from blood (not recorded which). The source is a woman between 45 and 65 years old who had recovered from COVID-19. Each CDR3 is given with its conserved first and last residue. D genes are given only for firm matches. Size is omitted from some rows. Given values are once, few, many or a class for expanded clones.

J	V	size	D	CDR3	DNA
TRBJ2-5	TRBV2	.	.	CASSNGYQETQYF	TGTGCCAGCTCCAACGGTTACCAAGAGACCCAGTACTTC
TRBJ2-2	TRBV11-3	.	.	CASSLGTATGELFF	TGTGCCAGCAGCTTAGGGACAGCTACCGGGGAGCTGTTTTTT
TRBJ2-2	TRBV10-1	.	.	CASSDRVNTGELFF	TGCGCCAGCAGTGACAGGGTCAATACCGGGGAGCTGTTTTTT
TRBJ2-5	TRBV5-6	.	.	CASSLGWGAETQYF	TGTGCCAGCAGCTTGGGATGGGGCGCAGAGACCCAGTACTTC
TRBJ1-6	TRBV7-9	once	.	CASSSPGLLNSPLHF	TGTGCCAGCAGCTCCCCGGGACTCCTCAATTCACCCCTCCACTTT
TRBJ1-5	TRBV30	.	.	CAWKDWTEQPQHF	TGTGCCTGGAAGGACTGGACGGAACAGCCCCAGCATTTT
TRBJ1-3	TRBV11-2	.	TRBD1	CASSSTGGAGNTIYF	TGTGCCAGCAGCTCAACAGGGGGCGCGGGAAACACCATATATTTT
TRBJ2-5	TRBV14	.	.	CASSHLAQETQYF	TGTGCCAGCAGCCACCTAGCCCAAGAGACCCAGTACTTC
TRBJ1-1	TRBV7-3	.	.	CASSSNGGYTEAFF	TGTGCCAGCAGCTCAAACGGCGGGTACACTGAAGCTTTCTTT
TRBJ2-1	TRBV11-2	.	TRBD2	CASSLALAGGNEQFF	TGTGCCAGCAGCTTAGCGCTAGCGGGAGGAAACGAGCAGTTCTTC
TRBJ1-6	TRBV28	.	TRBD1	CASSLQTGAPLHF	TGTGCCAGCAGTTTGCAAACAGGGGCCCCCCTCCACTTT
TRBJ1-5	TRBV10-3	.	.	CAISLGPGDNQPQHF	TGTGCCATCAGTTTGGGGCCAGGGGATAATCAGCCCCAGCATTTT
TRBJ1-2	TRBV7-3	.	TRBD1	CASSLPGTGHGYTF	TGTGCCAGCAGCTTACCCGGGACAGGGCATGGCTACACCTTC
TRBJ1-3	TRBV5-5	.	.	CASSPTDSGNTIYF	TGTGCCAGCAGCCCGACAGACTCTGGAAACACCATATATTTT
TRBJ2-7	TRBV6-5	.	.	CASRTPGSRYEQYF	TGTGCCAGCAGGACCCCGGGGTCACGCTACGAGCAGTACTTC
TRBJ2-5	TRBV15	.	.	CATSRGRAVGETQYF	TGTGCCACCAGCAGAGGCCGAGCGGTGGGGGAGACCCAGTACTTC
TRBJ2-3	TRBV16	.	TRBD2	CASSQSASGSTDTQYF	TGTGCCAGCAGCCAATCGGCTAGCGGGAGCACAGATACGCAGTATTTT
TRBJ2-7	TRBV7-9	.	TRBD1	CASSQGTGNSEQYF	TGTGCCAGCAGCCAGGGGACAGGGAACTCCGAGCAGTACTTC
TRBJ2-3	TRBV3-1/TRBV3-2	.	.	CASSRKGPDTQYF	TGTGCCAGCAGCCGCAAGGGGCCAGATACGCAGTATTTT
TRBJ2-3	TRBV2	.	TRBD2	CASSERTSGGQYF	TGTGCCAGCAGTGAAAGGACTAGCGGGGGGCAGTATTTT
TRBJ1-5	TRBV28	.	.	CASSTKQVVPQHF	TGTGCCAGCAGTACGAAACAGGTTGTGCCCCAGCATTTT
TRBJ2-1	TRBV7-2	.	.	CASSLWPADEQFF	TGTGCCAGCAGCTTATGGCCAGCGGATGAGCAGTTCTTC
TRBJ2-3	TRBV28	.	TRBD2	CASSLVIAGGTDTQYF	TGTGCCAGCAGTTTAGTTATCGCGGGGGGCACAGATACGCAGTATTTT
TRBJ2-5	TRBV30	.	.	CAWSSTGLQGWKETQYF	TGTGCCTGGAGTTCAACCGGACTCCAGGGGTGGAAAGAGACCCAGTACTTC
TRBJ1-1	TRBV6-2/TRBV6-3	.	.	CASSSGGFGNTEAFF	TGTGCCAGCAGTAGCGGGGGCTTCGGGAACACTGAAGCTTTCTTT
TRBJ2-7	TRBV7-3	.	.	CASSPSTENYEQYF	TGTGCCAGCAGCCCCTCGACAGAAAACTACGAGCAGTACTTC
TRBJ1-1	TRBV7-8	.	.	CASSLTDSGNTEAFF	TGTGCCAGCAGCCTAACGGACAGCGGGAACACTGAAGCTTTCTTT
TRBJ1-1	TRBV20-1	.	.	CSARVVGVAFF	TGCAGTGCTAGAGTCGTAGGGGTCGCTTTCTTT
TRBJ1-4	TRBV4-1	.	.	CASSQGTVNEKLFF	TGCGCCAGCAGCCAAGGGACAGTGAATGAAAAACTGTTTTTT
TRBJ1-1	TRBV19	once	.	CASRTPQGNTEAFF	TGTGCCAGTAGAACCCCACAGGGTAACACTGAAGCTTTCTTT
TRBJ2-1	TRBV9	.	TRBD1	CASSPGTGVLNEQFF	TGTGCCAGCAGTCCCGGGACAGGGGTCCTCAATGAGCAGTTCTTC
TRBJ2-7	TRBV15	once	.	CATSARTDGSYEQYF	TGTGCCACCAGCGCTAGGACAGACGGTTCCTACGAGCAGTACTTC
TRBJ2-7	TRBV7-2	.	TRBD2	CASSLARLAGGPNEQYF	TGTGCCAGCAGCTTAGCGCGACTAGCGGGAGGGCCCAACGAGCAGTACTTC
TRBJ1-5	TRBV12-3/TRBV12-4	.	.	CASRERNQPQHF	TGTGCCAGCAGGGAGCGTAATCAGCCCCAGCATTTT
TRBJ2-3	TRBV27	.	TRBD1	CASSLQGGTDTQYF	TGTGCCAGCAGTTTACAGGGGGGCACAGATACGCAGTATTTT
TRBJ1-2	TRBV7-8	.	TRBD1	CASSLRGQASNYGYTF	TGTGCCAGCAGCCTAAGGGGACAGGCTTCTAACTATGGCTACACCTTC
TRBJ1-4	TRBV19	.	.	CASSITAGTVSEKLFF	TGTGCCAGTAGTATAACGGCCGGGACTGTAAGTGAAAAACTGTTTTTT
TRBJ2-3	TRBV5-1	.	.	CASRTFRGGDTDTQYF	TGCGCCAGCAGGACCTTCCGGGGTGGGGATACAGATACGCAGTATTTT
TRBJ2-1	TRBV27	.	TRBD2	CASSSRTSGRGEQFF	TGTGCCAGCAGTTCGCGGACTAGCGGGAGAGGTGAGCAGTTCTTC
TRBJ1-1	TRBV27	.	.	CASNNRGTVNTEAFF	TGTGCCAGTAACAACCGGGGTACTGTGAACACTGAAGCTTTCTTT
TRBJ2-3	TRBV4-2	.	TRBD2	CASSLGGGADTQYF	TGTGCCAGCAGCCTCGGGGGAGGGGCAGATACGCAGTATTTT
TRBJ1-3	TRBV5-1	.	.	CASRQREASGNTIYF	TGCGCCAGCAGACAACGCGAGGCGTCTGGAAACACCATATATTTT
TRBJ2-4	TRBV14	.	TRBD1	CASPLTGGAAKNIQYF	TGTGCCAGTCCCCTAACAGGGGGCGCGGCCAAAAACATTCAGTACTTC
TRBJ2-7	TRBV30	.	.	CAWSLGDAYEQYF	TGTGCCTGGAGTTTAGGGGATGCCTACGAGCAGTACTTC
TRBJ2-1	TRBV7-6	few	.	CASSSMGGEAYNEQFF	TGTGCCAGCAGTTCCATGGGCGGGGAAGCCTACAATGAGCAGTTCTTC
TRBJ1-3	TRBV5-1	.	.	CASSTGRIGNTIYF	TGCGCCAGCAGCACAGGACGGATTGGAAACACCATATATTTT
TRBJ1-4	TRBV28	.	.	CASSPPGSTNEKLFF	TGTGCCAGCAGTCCCCCGGGGTCCACTAATGAAAAACTGTTTTTT
TRBJ1-1	TRBV28	few	.	CASSLFQSGAKTEAFF	TGTGCCAGCAGTTTATTCCAGTCTGGGGCTAAGACTGAAGCTTTCTTT
TRBJ2-2	TRBV2	.	.	CASSEGSFGTGELFF	TGTGCCAGCAGTGAGGGCAGCTTTGGGACCGGGGAGCTGTTTTTT
TRBJ2-5	TRBV7-9	.	TRBD1	CASSSQTGGGRETQYF	TGTGCCAGCAGTTCCCAAACAGGGGGTGGCAGGGAGACCCAGTACTTC
TRBJ1-1	TRBV7-9	.	.	CASSLVTGGAGSEAFF	TGTGCCAGCAGCTTAGTTACTGGGGGGGCAGGGTCTGAAGCTTTCTTT
TRBJ2-6	TRBV5-1	.	.	CASSLGITGTGANVLTF	TGCGCCAGCAGCTTGGGAATAACAGGGACTGGGGCCAACGTCCTGACTTTC
TRBJ2-7	TRBV19	once	.	CASKGGPYEQYF	TGTGCCAGTAAAGGAGGGCCCTACGAGCAGTACTTC
TRBJ1-5	TRBV19	.	.	CASSVQGWNQPQHF	TGTGCCAGTAGTGTACAGGGATGGAATCAGCCCCAGCATTTT
TRBJ1-1	TRBV30	once	.	CAWSRGSTEAFF	TGTGCCTGGAGTAGGGGATCAACTGAAGCTTTCTTT